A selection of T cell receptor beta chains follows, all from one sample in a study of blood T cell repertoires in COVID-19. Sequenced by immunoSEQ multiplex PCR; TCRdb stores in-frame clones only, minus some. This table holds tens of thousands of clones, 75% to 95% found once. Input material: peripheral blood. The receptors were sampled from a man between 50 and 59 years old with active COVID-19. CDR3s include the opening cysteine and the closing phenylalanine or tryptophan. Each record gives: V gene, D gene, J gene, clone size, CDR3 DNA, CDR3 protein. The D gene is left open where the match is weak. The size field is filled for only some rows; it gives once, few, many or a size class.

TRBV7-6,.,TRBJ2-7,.,TGTGCCAGCAGCTTAGGCGCAGGGCCCTACGAGCAGTACTTC,CASSLGAGPYEQYF
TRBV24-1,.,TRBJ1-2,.,TGTGCCACCAGTGCCGGGGCAGGGGAGGGTGGCTACACCTTC,CATSAGAGEGGYTF
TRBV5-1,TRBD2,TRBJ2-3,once,TGCGCCAGCAGCTTGGACGGGACTATATACACAGATACGCAGTATTTT,CASSLDGTIYTDTQYF
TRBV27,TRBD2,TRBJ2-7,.,TGTGCCAGCAGCCTCGGGACTAGCGGGCTATACGAGCAGTACTTC,CASSLGTSGLYEQYF
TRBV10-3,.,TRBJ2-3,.,TGTGCCATCAGTGTGGGGGGAGGCACAGATACGCAGTATTTT,CAISVGGGTDTQYF
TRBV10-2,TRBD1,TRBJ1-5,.,TGCGCCAGCAGAGGACAGGGATTGGGTCAGCCCCAGCATTTT,CASRGQGLGQPQHF
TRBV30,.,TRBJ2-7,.,TGTGCCTGGAGTGTAAACCAGGGAACCGAGCAGTACTTC,CAWSVNQGTEQYF
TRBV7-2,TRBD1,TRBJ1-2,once,TGTGCCAGCAGCTATTTCGGGACAGCTAATCGAGGCTATGGCTACACCTTC,CASSYFGTANRGYGYTF
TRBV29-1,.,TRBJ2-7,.,TGCAGCGTCTCCCTCAGGGTACACGAGCAGTACTTC,CSVSLRVHEQYF
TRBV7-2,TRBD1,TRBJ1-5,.,TGTGCCAGCAGCTCAAGGAACCCCCGACAGGGCGGCGACGGGCAGCCCCAGCATTTT,CASSSRNPRQGGDGQPQHF
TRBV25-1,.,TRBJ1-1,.,TGTGCCAGCAGTAGGACAGCGAACACTGAAGCTTTCTTT,CASSRTANTEAFF
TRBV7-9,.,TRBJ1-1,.,TGTGCCAGCAGCTTAGGGACTTTAGGCACTGAAGCTTTCTTT,CASSLGTLGTEAFF
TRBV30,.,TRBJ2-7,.,TGTGCCTGGAGTATCGGGGGGCTGGGGTACGAGCAGTACTTC,CAWSIGGLGYEQYF
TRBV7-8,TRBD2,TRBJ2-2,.,TGTGCCAGCAGCACCCGGACTAGCGGGGGGGTTCGCAACGGGGAGCTGTTTTTT,CASSTRTSGGVRNGELFF
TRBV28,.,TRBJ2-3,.,TGTGCCAGCAGTTCGGTATCTCGGGGGGCCTCAGATACGCAGTATTTT,CASSSVSRGASDTQYF
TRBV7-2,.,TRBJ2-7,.,TGTGCCAGCAGCTTACGAGTTATTGGGGCCTCCGAGCAGTACTTC,CASSLRVIGASEQYF
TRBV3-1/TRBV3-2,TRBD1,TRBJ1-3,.,TGTGCCAGCAGCCCACAGGGGGCCGTGACTGGAAACACCATATATTTT,CASSPQGAVTGNTIYF
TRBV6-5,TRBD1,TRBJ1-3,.,TGTGCCAGCAGGACCGGGACAGGGGCTGGAAACACCATATATTTT,CASRTGTGAGNTIYF
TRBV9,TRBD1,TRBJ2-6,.,TGTGCCAGCAGTCACCGGGACAGCAGCCCTTCTGGGGCCAACGTCCTGACTTTC,CASSHRDSSPSGANVLTF
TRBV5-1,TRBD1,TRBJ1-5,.,TGCGCCAGCAGCTTAGTAAATCGGTGGACAGGGGAAAGGCAGCCCCAGCATTTT,CASSLVNRWTGERQPQHF
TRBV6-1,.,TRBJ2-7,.,TGTGCCAGCAGTGAAGCGGGCGGGATGGGGCGTACTACCTACGAGCAGTACTTC,CASSEAGGMGRTTYEQYF
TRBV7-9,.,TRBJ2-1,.,TGTGCCAGCAGCTATAACAGCAATGAGCAGTTCTTC,CASSYNSNEQFF
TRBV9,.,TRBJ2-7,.,TGTGCCAGCAGCGTAGACACCCAAGGGGCGTTTTACGAGCAGTACTTC,CASSVDTQGAFYEQYF
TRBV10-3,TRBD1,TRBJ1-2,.,TGTGCCATCAGTGAGAACAGGGGTTATGGCTACACCTTC,CAISENRGYGYTF
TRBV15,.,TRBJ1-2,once,TGTGCCACCAGCAGGTCTCTAGGGGGGGGCGATGGCTACACCTTC,CATSRSLGGGDGYTF
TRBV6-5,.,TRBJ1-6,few,TGTGCCAGCAGCCTTGACAGGTTATATTCACCCCTCCACTTT,CASSLDRLYSPLHF
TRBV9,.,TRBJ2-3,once,TGTGCCAGCAGTTCACCCGATCAGGGGAGAGATACGCAGTATTTT,CASSSPDQGRDTQYF
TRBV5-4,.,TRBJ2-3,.,TGTGCCAGCAGCTTGGCAGGAACAGATACGCAGTATTTT,CASSLAGTDTQYF
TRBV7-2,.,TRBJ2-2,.,TGTGCCAGCAGCTTAGCCGGGGCCGGGGAGCTGTTTTTT,CASSLAGAGELFF
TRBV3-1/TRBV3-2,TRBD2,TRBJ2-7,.,TGTGCCAGCAGTTTCCCTAGCGGGGGTACATACGAGCAGTACTTC,CASSFPSGGTYEQYF
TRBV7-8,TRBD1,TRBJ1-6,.,TGTGCCAGCAGCTTAGGACAGGGAGTCTCACCCCTCCACTTT,CASSLGQGVSPLHF